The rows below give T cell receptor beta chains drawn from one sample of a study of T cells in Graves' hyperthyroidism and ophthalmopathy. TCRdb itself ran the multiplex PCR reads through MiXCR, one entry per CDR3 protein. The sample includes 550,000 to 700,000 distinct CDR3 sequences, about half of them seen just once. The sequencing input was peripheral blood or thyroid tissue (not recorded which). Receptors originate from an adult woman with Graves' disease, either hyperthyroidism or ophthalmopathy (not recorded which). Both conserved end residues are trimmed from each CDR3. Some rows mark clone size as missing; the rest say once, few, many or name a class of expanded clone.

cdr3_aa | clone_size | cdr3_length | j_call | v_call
ATSRDLERTLETQYFGANVLT | . | 21 | TRBJ2-6 | TRBV15
ASEGRGTRGSEQY | . | 13 | TRBJ2-7 | TRBV28
ASSRQVGTFGNQPQH | many | 15 | TRBJ1-5 | TRBV6-1
ASSLDALGNQPQH | many | 13 | TRBJ1-5 | TRBV5-1
ASSFSGGSETQY | . | 12 | TRBJ2-5 | TRBV7-2
ASRGQGAGELF | few | 11 | TRBJ2-2 | TRBV2
ARAGGNDEQY | . | 10 | TRBJ2-7 | TRBV10-3
SVGSPGETQY | . | 10 | TRBJ2-5 | TRBV29-1
ASSYSSGSPNTGELF | . | 15 | TRBJ2-2 | TRBV6-2/TRBV6-3
ASSQDHAAGRFKVQY | many | 15 | TRBJ2-5 | TRBV4-1
ASSSRTGAHEQY | many | 12 | TRBJ2-7 | TRBV7-2
ASSLDIYQPQH | . | 11 | TRBJ1-5 | TRBV7-6
SVLLAQETQY | . | 10 | TRBJ2-5 | TRBV29-1
SAGEGQIYEQY | many | 11 | TRBJ2-7 | TRBV20-1
ASSEGGRRWNQPQH | many | 14 | TRBJ1-5 | TRBV2
ATSMYGTGYGYT | few | 12 | TRBJ1-2 | TRBV24-1
ASHVGVRSYEQY | few | 12 | TRBJ2-7 | TRBV2
ASSDPGATYEQY | . | 12 | TRBJ2-7 | TRBV10-2
ASRGDSQH | . | 8 | TRBJ1-5 | TRBV10-1
SARVGSRDEQY | many | 11 | TRBJ2-7 | TRBV20-1
AWSFDEGSRGYT | . | 12 | TRBJ1-2 | TRBV7-9
SGVWGMRETQY | . | 11 | TRBJ2-5 | TRBV29-1
ASSPHRAGGASDTQY | . | 15 | TRBJ2-3 | TRBV7-8
SARGLAESSGEQY | few | 13 | TRBJ2-7 | TRBV20-1
ASSPRSGTVEEQY | many | 13 | TRBJ2-7 | TRBV5-1
SARVGRVRGGVFSNQPQH | many | 18 | TRBJ1-5 | TRBV20-1
ASRSLRGSGANVLT | . | 14 | TRBJ2-6 | TRBV27
ASSQARTQETQY | . | 12 | TRBJ2-5 | TRBV9
ASRPGPGGDQPQY | . | 13 | TRBJ2-5 | TRBV12-3/TRBV12-4
ASSLRDPRKQF | . | 11 | TRBJ2-1 | TRBV11-2
ASSTGTGDEKLF | few | 12 | TRBJ1-4 | TRBV11-2
SAPRLAGGNEQY | many | 12 | TRBJ2-7 | TRBV20-1